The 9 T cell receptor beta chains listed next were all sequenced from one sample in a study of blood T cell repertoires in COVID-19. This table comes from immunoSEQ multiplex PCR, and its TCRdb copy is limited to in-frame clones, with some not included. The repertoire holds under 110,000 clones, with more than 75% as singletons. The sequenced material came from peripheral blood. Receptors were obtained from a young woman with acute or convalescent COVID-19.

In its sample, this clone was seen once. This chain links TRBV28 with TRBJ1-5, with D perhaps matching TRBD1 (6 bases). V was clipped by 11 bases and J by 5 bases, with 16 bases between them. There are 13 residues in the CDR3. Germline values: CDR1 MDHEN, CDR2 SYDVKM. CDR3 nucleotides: TGTGCCGCTGAGGGGGGGAGGCATCAGCCCCAGCATTTT. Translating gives CAAEGGRHQPQHF.

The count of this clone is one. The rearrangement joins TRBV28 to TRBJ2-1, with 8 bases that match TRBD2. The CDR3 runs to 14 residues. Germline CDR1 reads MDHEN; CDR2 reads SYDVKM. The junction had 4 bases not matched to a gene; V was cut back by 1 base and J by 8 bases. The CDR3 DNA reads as TGTGCCAGCAGTTTATTTCGGCGGGGGGATGAGCAGTTCTTC. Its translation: CASSLFRRGDEQFF.

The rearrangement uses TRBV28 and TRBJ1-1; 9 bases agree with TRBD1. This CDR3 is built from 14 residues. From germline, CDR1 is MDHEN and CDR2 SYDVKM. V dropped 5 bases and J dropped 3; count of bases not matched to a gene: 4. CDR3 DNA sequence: TGTGCCAGCAGTCTTCGACAGGGGGACACTGAAGCTTTCTTT. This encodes CASSLRQGDTEAFF.

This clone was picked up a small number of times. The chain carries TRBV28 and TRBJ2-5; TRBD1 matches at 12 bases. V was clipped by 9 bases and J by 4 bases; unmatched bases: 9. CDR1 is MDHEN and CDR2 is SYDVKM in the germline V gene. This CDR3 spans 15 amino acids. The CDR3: CARHAGTGGAETQYF. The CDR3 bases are TGTGCCAGACACGCGGGGACAGGGGGCGCAGAGACCCAGTACTTC.

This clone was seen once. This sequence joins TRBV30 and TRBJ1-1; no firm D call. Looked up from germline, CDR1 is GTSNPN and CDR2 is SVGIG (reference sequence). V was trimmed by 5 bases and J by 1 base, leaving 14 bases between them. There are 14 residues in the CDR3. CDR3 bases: TGTGCCTGGGAGGGAGCCGCCGGGAACACTGAAGCTTTCTTT. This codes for CAWEGAAGNTEAFF.

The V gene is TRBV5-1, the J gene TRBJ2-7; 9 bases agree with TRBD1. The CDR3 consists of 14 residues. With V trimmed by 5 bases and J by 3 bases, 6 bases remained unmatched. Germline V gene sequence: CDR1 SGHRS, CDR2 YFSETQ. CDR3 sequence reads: CASRAGTGNYEQYF. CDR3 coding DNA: TGCGCCAGCAGAGCCGGGACAGGGAACTACGAGCAGTACTTC. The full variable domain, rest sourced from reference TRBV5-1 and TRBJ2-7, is KAGVTQTPRYLIKTRGQQVTLSCSPISGHRSVSWYQQTPGQGLQFLFEYFSETQRNKGNFPGRFSGRQFSNSRSEMNVSTLELGDSALYLCASRAGTGNYEQYFGPGTRLTVT.

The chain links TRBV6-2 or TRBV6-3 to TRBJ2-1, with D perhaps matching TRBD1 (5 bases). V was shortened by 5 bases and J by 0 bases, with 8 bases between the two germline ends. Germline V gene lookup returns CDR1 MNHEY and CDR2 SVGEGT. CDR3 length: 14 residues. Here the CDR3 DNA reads TGTGCCAGCAGTCGACAGAGCTCCTACAATGAGCAGTTCTTC. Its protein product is CASSRQSSYNEQFF.

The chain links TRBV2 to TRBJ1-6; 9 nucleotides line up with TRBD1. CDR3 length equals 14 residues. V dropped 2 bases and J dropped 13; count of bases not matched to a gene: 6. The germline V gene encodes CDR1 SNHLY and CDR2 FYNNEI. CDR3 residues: CASSERDRDFPLHF. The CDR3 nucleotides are TGTGCCAGCAGTGAAAGGGACAGGGATTTTCCCCTCCACTTT.

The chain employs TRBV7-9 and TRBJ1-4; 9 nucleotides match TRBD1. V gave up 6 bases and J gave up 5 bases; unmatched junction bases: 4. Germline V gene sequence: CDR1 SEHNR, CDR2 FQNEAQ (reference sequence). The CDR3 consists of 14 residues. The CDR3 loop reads CASRSGTGNEKLFF. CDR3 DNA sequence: TGTGCCAGCAGAAGCGGGACAGGGAATGAAAAACTGTTTTTT.